Reported below is one TCR beta chain. There are a few counts of this clone. Its antigen has not been determined. At one end, the junction sequence differs from germline, possibly due to a read error. There are 18 amino acids in the CDR3, from cysteine to phenylalanine inclusive. CDR3 DNA is the only sequence kept; it has 54 bases, read in frame from the first base. From a lookup of the germline V gene (reference sequence), CDR1 and CDR2 are MNHNY and SVGAGI. The sample is drawn from a study of metastatic and nonmetastatic thyroid tumors (dated by TCRdb to about 2020). For the wider study: For patients with malignant and with benign thyroid disease, the researchers compared repertoires between peripheral blood samples and tumor or nodule tissue samples.

Before undergoing thyroid surgery, none of the patients had been given any kind of treatment. Patient clinical samples collected from 2012 to 2018 were retrospectively analysed using T-cell receptor beta sequencing. Receptor amplification or capture employed PCR. The sequencer listed for this sample is Illumina HiSeq 4000. High-throughput sequencing was used to profile the TCR beta-chain CDR3 region of every patient. As for the original processing: A classifier to discriminate distant-metastatic papillary thyroid cancer patients was built from CDR3 differences across clinicopathological groups. The Shannon index was used to assess repertoire diversity, and the Morisita-Horn index was used to assess tumor-blood repertoire similarity. TCRdb cleaned the public reads at Q25 with fastp, built clones with MiXCR and kept in-frame beta chains. These V and J calls rely on TCRdb rather than the paper's analysis. This sample comprises several thousand clones, roughly 30% of them detected only once. The leading ten clones occupy roughly a fifth of the sample.

What the authors observed across the whole study: TCR beta diversity was reported as significantly higher in malignant tumors than in benign nodules, in both blood and tumor samples.

Sequenced input: tumor tissue. The receptor's source is a female donor with papillary thyroid cancer or a benign thyroid nodule (not recorded which). Some clones in this sample may be carry-over from other donors' samples. In this chain, TRBV6-6 is recombined with TRBJ2-1; 13 of the junction bases match TRBD2. The nucleotide sequence is given as TGTGCCAGCAGTAGGGGAGGTACTAGCGGGAGGGCCGACAATGATCAGTTCTTC. This encodes CASSRGGTSGRADNDQFF.